The clone carrying this T cell receptor (beta chain) was found once. The sample is drawn from a study of T cell changes during pregnancy in multiple sclerosis. Germline values: CDR1 MGHDK, CDR2 SYGVNS. There are 16 residues in the CDR3. V lost 5 bases to trimming and J lost 1 base; unmatched junction nucleotides: 5. Sequencing used immunoSEQ multiplex PCR; TCRdb keeps in-frame clones, though not all of them. The table has roughly 100,000 clones, 91% seen once. The receptor's source is a female donor with multiple sclerosis, enrolled in a pregnancy study. The specimen was peripheral blood, collected before pregnancy. V gene TRBV25-1 combines with J gene TRBJ2-1; 10 bases map to TRBD2. CDR3: CASSRSGRPSYNEQFF. Written as DNA, the CDR3 is TGTGCCAGCAGTCGTAGCGGGAGGCCTTCCTACAATGAGCAGTTCTTC.